The entry below describes one T cell receptor beta chain. Method: immunoSEQ multiplex PCR; TCRdb's copy keeps in-frame clones and lacks some. The sample records 120,000 or so clones, 85% being singletons. This specimen belongs to a study of blood T cell repertoires in COVID-19. This CDR3 spans 14 amino acids. Germline CDR1 reads KGHSH; CDR2 reads LQKENI. The V and J ends lost 8 bases and 2 bases respectively, with 14 bases between them. The sequenced material came from peripheral blood. The chain joins TRBV18 to TRBJ2-3; D is unresolved. The receptor's source is a woman older than 75 with acute or convalescent COVID-19. CDR3: CASRSPENTDTQYF. In nucleotides, the CDR3 is TGTGCCAGCAGGAGCCCAGAGAACACAGATACGCAGTATTTT.